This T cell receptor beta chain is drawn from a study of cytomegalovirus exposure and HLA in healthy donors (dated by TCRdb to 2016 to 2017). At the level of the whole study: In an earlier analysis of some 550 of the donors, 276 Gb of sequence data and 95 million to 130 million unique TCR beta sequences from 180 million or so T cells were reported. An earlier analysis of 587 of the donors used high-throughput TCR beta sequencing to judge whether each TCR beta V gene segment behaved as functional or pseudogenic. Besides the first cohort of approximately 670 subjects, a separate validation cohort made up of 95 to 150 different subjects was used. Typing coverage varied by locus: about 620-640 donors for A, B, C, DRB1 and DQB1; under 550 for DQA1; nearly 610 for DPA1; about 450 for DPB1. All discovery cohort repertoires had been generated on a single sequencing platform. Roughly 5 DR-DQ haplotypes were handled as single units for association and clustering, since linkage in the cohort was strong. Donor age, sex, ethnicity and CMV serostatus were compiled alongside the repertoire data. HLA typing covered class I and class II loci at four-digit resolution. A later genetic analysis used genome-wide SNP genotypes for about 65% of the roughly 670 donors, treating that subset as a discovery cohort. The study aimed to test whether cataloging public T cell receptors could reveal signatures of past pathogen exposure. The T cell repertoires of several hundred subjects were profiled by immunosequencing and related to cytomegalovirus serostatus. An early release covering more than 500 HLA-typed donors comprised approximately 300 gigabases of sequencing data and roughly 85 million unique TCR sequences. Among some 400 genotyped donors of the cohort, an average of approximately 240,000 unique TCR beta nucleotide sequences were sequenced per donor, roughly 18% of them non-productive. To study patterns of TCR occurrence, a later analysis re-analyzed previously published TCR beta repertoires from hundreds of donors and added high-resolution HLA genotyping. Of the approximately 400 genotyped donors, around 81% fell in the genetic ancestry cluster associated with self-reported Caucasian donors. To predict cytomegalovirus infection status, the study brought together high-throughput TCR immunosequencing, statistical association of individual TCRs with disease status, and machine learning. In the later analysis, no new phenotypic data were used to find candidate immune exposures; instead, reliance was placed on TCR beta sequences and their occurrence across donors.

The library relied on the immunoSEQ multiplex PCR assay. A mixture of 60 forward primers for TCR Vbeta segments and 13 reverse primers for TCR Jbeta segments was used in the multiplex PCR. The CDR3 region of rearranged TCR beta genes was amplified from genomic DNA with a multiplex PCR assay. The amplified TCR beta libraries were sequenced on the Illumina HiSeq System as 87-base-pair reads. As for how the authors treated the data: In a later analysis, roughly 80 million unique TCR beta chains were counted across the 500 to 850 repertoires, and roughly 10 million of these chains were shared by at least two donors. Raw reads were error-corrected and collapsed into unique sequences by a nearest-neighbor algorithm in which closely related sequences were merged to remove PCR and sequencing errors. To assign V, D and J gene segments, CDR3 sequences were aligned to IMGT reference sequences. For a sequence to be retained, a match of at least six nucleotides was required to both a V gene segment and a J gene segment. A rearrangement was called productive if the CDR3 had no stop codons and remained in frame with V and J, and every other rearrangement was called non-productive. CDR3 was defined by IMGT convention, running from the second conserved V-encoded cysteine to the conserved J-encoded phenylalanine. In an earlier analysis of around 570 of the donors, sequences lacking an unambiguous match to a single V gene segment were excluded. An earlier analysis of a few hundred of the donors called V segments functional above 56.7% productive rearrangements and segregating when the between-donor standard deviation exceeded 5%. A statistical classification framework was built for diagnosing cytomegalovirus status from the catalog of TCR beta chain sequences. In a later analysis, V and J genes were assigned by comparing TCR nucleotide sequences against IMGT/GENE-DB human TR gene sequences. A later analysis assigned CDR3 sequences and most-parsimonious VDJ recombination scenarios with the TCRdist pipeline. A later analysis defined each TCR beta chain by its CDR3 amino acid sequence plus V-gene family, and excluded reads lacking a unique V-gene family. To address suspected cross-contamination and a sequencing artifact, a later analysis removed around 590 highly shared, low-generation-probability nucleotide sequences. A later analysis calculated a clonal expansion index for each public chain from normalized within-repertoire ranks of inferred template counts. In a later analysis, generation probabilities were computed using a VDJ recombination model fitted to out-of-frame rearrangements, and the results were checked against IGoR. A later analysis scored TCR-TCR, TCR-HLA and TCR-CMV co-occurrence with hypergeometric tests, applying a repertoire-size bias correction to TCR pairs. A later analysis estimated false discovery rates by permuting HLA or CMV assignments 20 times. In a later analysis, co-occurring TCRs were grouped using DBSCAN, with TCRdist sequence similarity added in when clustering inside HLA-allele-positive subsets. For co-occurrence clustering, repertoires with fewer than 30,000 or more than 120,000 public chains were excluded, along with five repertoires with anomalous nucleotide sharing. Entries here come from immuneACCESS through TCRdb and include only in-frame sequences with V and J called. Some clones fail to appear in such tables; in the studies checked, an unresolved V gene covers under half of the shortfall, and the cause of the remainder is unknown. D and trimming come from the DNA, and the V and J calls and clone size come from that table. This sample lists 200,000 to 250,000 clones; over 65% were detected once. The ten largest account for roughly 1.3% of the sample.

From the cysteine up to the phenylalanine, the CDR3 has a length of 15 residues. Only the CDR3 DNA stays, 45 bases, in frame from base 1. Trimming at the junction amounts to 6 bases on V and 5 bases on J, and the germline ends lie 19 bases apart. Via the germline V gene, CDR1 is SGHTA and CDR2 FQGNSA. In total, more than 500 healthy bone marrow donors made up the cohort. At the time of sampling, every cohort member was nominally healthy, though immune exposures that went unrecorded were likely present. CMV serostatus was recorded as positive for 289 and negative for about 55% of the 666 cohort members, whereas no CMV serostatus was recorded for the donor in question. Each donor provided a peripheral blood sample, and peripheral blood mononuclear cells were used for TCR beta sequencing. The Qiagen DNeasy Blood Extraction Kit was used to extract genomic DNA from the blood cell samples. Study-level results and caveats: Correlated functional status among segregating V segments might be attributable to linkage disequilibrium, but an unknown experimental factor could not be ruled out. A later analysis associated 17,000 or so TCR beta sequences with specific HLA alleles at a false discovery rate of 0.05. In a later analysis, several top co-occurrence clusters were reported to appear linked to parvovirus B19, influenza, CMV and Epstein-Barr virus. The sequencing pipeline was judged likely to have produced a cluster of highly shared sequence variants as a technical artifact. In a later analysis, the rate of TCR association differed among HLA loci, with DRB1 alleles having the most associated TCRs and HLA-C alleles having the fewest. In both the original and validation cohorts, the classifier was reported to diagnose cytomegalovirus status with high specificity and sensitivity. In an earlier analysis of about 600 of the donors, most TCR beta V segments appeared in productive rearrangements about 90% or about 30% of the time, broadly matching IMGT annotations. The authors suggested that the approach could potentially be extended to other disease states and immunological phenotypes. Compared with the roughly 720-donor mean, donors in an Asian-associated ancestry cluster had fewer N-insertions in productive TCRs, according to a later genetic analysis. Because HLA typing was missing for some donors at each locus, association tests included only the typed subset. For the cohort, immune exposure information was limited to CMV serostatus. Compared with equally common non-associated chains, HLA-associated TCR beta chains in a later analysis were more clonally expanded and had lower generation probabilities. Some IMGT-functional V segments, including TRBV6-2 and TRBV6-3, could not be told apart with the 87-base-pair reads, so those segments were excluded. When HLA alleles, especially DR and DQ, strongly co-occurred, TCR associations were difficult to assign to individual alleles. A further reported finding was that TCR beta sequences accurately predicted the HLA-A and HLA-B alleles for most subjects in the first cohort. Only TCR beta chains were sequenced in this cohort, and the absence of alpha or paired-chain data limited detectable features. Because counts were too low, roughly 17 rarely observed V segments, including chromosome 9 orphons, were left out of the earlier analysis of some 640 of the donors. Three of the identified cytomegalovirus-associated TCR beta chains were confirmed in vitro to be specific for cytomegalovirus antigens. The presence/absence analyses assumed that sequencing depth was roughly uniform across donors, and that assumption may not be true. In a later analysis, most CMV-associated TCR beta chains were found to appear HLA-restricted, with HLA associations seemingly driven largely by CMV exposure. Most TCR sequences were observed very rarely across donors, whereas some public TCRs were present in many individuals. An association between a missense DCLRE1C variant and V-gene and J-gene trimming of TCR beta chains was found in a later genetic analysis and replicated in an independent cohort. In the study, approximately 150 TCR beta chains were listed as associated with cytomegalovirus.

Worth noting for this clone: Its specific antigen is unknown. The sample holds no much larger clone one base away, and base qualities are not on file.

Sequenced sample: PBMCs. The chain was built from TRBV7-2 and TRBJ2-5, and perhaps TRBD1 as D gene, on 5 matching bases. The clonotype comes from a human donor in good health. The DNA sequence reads TGTGCCAGCAGTCAAAATCAGGGTTTTGGGGAGACCCAGTACTTC. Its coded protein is CASSQNQGFGETQYF. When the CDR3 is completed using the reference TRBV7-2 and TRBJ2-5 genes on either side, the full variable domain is GAGVSQSPSNKVTEKGKDVELRCDPISGHTALYWYRQSLGQGLEFLIYFQGNSAPDKSGLPSDRFSAERTGGSVSTLTIQRTQQEDSAVYLCASSQNQGFGETQYFGPGTRLLVL.